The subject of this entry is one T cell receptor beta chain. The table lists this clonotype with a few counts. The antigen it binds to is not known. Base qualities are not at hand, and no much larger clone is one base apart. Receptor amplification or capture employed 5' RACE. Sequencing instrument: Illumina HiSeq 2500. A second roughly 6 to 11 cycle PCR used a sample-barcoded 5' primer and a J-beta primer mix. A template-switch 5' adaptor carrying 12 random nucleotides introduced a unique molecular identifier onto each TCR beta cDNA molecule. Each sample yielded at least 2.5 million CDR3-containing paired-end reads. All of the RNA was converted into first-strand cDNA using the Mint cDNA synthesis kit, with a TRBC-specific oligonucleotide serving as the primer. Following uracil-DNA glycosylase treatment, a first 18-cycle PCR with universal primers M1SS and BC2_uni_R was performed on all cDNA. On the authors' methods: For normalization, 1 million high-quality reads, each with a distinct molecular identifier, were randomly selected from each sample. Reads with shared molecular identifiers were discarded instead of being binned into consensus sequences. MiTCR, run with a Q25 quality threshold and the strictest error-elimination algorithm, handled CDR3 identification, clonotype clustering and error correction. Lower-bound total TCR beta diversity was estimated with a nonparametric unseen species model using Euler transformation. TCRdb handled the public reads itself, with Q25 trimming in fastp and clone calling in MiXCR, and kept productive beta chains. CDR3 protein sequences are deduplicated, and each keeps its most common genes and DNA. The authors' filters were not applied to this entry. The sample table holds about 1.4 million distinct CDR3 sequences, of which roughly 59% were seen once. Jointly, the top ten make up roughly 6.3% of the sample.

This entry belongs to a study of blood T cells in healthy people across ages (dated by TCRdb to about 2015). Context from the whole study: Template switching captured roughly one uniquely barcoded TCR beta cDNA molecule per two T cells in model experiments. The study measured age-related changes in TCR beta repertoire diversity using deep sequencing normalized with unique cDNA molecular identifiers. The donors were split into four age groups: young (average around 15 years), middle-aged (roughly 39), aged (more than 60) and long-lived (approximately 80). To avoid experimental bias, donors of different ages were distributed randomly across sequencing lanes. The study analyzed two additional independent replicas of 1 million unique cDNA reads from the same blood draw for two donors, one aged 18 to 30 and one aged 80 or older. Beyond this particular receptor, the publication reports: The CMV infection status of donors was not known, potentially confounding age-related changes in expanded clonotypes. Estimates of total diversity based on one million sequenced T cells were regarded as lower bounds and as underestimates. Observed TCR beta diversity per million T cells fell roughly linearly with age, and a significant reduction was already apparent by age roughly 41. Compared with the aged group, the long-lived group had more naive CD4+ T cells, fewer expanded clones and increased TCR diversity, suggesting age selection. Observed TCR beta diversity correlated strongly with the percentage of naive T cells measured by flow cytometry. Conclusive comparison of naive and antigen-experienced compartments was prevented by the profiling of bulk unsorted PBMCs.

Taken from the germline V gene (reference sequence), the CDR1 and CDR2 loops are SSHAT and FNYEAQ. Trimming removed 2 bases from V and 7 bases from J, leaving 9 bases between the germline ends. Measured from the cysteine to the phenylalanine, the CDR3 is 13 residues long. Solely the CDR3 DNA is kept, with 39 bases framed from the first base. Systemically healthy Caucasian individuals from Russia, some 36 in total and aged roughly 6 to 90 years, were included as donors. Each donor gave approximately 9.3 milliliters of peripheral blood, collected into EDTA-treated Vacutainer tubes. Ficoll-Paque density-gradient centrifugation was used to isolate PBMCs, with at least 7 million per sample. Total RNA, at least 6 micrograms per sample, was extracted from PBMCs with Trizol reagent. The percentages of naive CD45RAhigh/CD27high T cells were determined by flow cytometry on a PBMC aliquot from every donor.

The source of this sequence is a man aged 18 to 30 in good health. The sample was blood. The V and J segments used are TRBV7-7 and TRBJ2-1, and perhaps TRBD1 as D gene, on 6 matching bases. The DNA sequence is TGTGCCAGCAGCTTAAATAGGGGGAATGAGCAGTTCTTC. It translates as CASSLNRGNEQFF. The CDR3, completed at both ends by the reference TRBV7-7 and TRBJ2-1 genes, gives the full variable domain GAGVSQSPRYKVTKRGQDVTLRCDPISSHATLYWYQQALGQGPEFLTYFNYEAQPDKSGLPSDRFSAERPEGSISTLTIQRTEQRDSAMYRCASSLNRGNEQFFGPGTRLTVL.